This T cell receptor (beta chain) was documented in a study of neurological immune-mediated disorders. The CDR3 sequence is 15 residues long. Trimming cost V 1 base and J 3 bases; bases outside gene matches: 4. Germline CDR1 reads SGHTA; CDR2 reads FQGNSA. The cDNA was generated by 5'RACE with 10-nucleotide random UMIs. TCRdb redid the calling of the 5' RACE reads with MiXCR, one entry per CDR3 protein. There are 20,000 to 25,000 distinct CDR3 sequences in the sample; approximately 5.9% occur only once, and approximately 49% lies in the top ten. The sample was CD8+ T cells from blood. The rearrangement uses TRBV7-2 and TRBJ1-1; 8 positions agree with TRBD1. The receptor's source is a man between 18 and 29 years old in good health. The CDR3 spells CASSLGGTGYTEAFF. The CDR3 coding sequence is TGTGCCAGCAGCTTAGGGGGGACAGGATACACTGAAGCTTTCTTT.